This TCR beta chain was sequenced for a study of blood T cell repertoires in COVID-19. As for the study in general: Donors in the United States, Italy and Spain gave samples during acute or convalescent COVID-19. PBMCs, B-cell-depleted T cells, or T cells provided the cDNA or gDNA that made up the material.

Germline V gene sequence: CDR1 DFQATT, CDR2 SNEGSKA (reference sequence). The CDR3 covers 16 residues. The V segment lost 3 bases and the J segment 2 bases; nucleotides outside the gene matches: 11. Original processing methods: Reference gene primer amplification yielded estimated nucleated cell counts. Repertoires were generated with immunoSEQ multiplex PCR, while TCRdb's copy carries only in-frame clones and drops some. V and J calls and clone size come straight from that table; D and trimming were deduced from the DNA. The sample lists 200,000 to 250,000 clones; roughly 84% were seen once. The table lists this clone with a few counts. Recovered participants had two consecutive negative NP/OP PCR tests, healthcare professional clearance, or symptom resolution.

This receptor was identified in a woman aged 40-49 years who had recovered from COVID-19. The chain recombines TRBV20-1 with TRBJ2-7; 9 bases fit TRBD2. Sequencing was done on a sample of PBMCs or T cells enriched from blood (not recorded which). In DNA form, the CDR3 reads TGCAGTGCTAGTGGAGGAACAGCGGGAGGTCCCTACGAGCAGTACTTC. This encodes CSASGGTAGGPYEQYF.